One sample yielded the 8 T cell receptor beta chains listed below, sequenced in a study of T cell changes during pregnancy in multiple sclerosis. Using immunoSEQ multiplex PCR, the repertoire was profiled, and TCRdb retains in-frame clones only, with some absent. The sample includes roughly 42,000 clones, approximately 90% of them seen just once. The sequencing used CD4+ T cells from peripheral blood mononuclear cells, collected in the first trimester of pregnancy. The receptors here all came from a female donor with multiple sclerosis, enrolled in a pregnancy study.

The chain carries TRBV30 and TRBJ1-1; D remains ambiguous. In germline, CDR1 is GTSNPN, CDR2 SVGIG (reference sequence). The V gene lost 3 bases and the J gene lost 4 bases, with 15 bases spanning the gap. This CDR3 has 14 residues. CDR3 DNA sequence: TGTGCCTGGAGGGCATCCCCAGCAGGCACTGAAGCTTTCTTT. Residues: CAWRASPAGTEAFF. Using reference TRBV30 and TRBJ1-1 for the parts outside the CDR3, the full variable domain is SQTIHQWPATLVQPVGSPLSLECTVEGTSNPNLYWYRQAAGRGLQLLFYSVGIGQISSEVPQNLSASRPQDRQFILSSKKLLLSDSGFYLCAWRASPAGTEAFFGQGTRLTVV.

The chain carries TRBV13 and TRBJ1-1; D ambiguous. The CDR3 consists of 13 residues. V shed 4 bases and J shed 4 bases, with 10 bases lying between them. Germline loops: CDR1 PRHDT, CDR2 FYEKMQ (reference sequence). This CDR3 reads CASSSTGSTEAFF. DNA of the CDR3: TGTGCCAGCAGCTCGACCGGGAGCACTGAAGCTTTCTTT.

This clone has just one count. The chain carries TRBV4-3 and TRBJ2-1, with 11 bases that match TRBD2. V lost 1 base to trimming and J lost 4 bases; unmatched junction nucleotides: 6. Germline CDR1 LGHNA, CDR2 YSLEER. The CDR3 is 17 amino acids. The CDR3 is CASSQGWGLAAYNEQFF. The CDR3, as DNA: TGCGCCAGCAGCCAAGGATGGGGACTAGCGGCTTACAATGAGCAGTTCTTC.

The chain is built from TRBV4-1 and TRBJ2-6; D perhaps matches TRBD1 (5 bases). Trimming took 0 bases from V and 0 from J, leaving 15 bases between them. The germline V gene encodes CDR1 MGHRA and CDR2 YSYEKL. The CDR3 loop spans 19 amino acids. CDR3 loop: CASSQDPGAVNSGANVLTF. CDR3 coding DNA: TGCGCCAGCAGCCAAGATCCTGGGGCAGTGAACTCTGGGGCCAACGTCCTGACTTTC.

The V gene is TRBV28, the J gene TRBJ2-7; no clear D gene. Germline values: CDR1 MDHEN, CDR2 SYDVKM. V was trimmed by 2 bases and J by 3 bases, leaving 17 bases between them. The CDR3 is 16 residues long. The chain's CDR3 is CASSLVNQVRNYEQYF. The CDR3 nucleotides read TGTGCCAGCAGTTTAGTGAATCAGGTTCGAAACTACGAGCAGTACTTC.

The genes are TRBV6-1 and TRBJ1-5; D ambiguous. V lost 8 bases, J lost 2 bases, and 10 bases lay in between. The germline gives CDR1 MNHNS, CDR2 SASEGT. CDR3 length: 13 amino acids. DNA of the CDR3: TGTGCCAGCGAGGGTAACGGCAATCAGCCCCAGCATTTT. This sequence encodes CASEGNGNQPQHF.

This chain connects TRBV6-6 to TRBJ2-5; no definite D call. CDR1 is MNHNY, CDR2 SVGAGI, per germline (reference sequence). V lost 0 bases to trimming and J lost 10 bases, with 9 bases between them. The CDR3 runs 12 residues. The CDR3 sequence is CASSYSGNLQYF. The CDR3 DNA reads TGTGCCAGCAGTTACTCTGGCAACCTCCAGTACTTC.

The chain uses TRBV30 and TRBJ2-2; weak D call: TRBD1 (5 bases). CDR3 length: 15 residues. Trimming pared 0 bases from V and 3 bases from J, leaving 11 bases between. CDR1 is GTSNPN and CDR2 is SVGIG in the germline V gene (reference sequence). This chain's CDR3 is CAWSVGRADTGELFF. CDR3 in DNA: TGTGCCTGGAGTGTAGGCAGGGCGGACACCGGGGAGCTGTTTTTT.